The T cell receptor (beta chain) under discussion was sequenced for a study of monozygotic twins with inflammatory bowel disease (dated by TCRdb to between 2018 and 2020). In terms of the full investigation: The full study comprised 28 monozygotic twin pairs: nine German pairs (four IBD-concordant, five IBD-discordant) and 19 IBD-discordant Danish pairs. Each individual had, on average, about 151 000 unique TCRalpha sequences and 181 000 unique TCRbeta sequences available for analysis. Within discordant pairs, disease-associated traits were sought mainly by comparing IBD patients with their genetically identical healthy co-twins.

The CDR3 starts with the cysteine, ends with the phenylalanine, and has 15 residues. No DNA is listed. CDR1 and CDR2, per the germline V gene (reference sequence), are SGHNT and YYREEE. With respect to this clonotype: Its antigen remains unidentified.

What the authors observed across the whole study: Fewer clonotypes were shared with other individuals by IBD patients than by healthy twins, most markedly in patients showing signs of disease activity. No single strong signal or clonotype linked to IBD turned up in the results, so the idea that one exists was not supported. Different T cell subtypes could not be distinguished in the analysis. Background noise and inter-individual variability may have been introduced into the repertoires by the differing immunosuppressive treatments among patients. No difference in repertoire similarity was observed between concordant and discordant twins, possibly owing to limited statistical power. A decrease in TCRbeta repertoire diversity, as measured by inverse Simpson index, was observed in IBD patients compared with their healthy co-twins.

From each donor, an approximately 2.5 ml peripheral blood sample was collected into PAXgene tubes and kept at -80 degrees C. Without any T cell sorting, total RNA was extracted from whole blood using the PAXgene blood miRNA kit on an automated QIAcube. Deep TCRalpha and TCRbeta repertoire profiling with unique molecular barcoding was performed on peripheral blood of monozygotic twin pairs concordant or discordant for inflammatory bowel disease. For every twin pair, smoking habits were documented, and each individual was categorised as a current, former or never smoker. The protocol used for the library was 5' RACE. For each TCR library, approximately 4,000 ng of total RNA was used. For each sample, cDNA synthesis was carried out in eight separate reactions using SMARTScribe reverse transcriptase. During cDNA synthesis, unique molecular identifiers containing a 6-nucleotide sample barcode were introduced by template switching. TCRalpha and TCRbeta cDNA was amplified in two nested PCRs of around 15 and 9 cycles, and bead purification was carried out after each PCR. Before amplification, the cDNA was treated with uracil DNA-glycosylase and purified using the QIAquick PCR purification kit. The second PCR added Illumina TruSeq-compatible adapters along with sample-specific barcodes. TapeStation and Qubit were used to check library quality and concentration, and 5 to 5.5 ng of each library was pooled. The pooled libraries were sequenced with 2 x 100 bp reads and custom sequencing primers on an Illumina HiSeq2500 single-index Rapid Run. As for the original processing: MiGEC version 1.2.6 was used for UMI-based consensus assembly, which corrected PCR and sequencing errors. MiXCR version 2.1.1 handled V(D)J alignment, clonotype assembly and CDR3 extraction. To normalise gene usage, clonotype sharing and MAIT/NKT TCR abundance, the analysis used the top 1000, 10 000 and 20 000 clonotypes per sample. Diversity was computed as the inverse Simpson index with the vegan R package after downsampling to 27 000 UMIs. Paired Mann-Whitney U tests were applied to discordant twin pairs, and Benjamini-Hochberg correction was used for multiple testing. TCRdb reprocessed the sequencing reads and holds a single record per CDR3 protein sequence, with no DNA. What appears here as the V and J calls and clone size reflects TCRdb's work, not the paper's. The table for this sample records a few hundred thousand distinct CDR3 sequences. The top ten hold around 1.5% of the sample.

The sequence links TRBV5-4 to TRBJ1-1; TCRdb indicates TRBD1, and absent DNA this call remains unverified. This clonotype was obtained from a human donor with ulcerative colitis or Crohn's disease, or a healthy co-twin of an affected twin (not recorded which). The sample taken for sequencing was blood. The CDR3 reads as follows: CASSLGRQGGTEAFF.